These 9 T cell receptor beta chains were sequenced from one sample in a study of a mutant IDH1 vaccine in newly diagnosed glioma. These receptors lack a known antigen. Profiling relied on immunoSEQ multiplex PCR, and the TCRdb table lists in-frame clones only, not all of them. Of around 41,000 clones listed, more than 60% are singletons. Time point meaning: week 23, last vaccination. Mutant IDH1 20-mer peptide, at 300 ug, made up each vaccine dose, with topical imiquimod. The source material was PBMCs, sampled from a glioma patient whose treatment included an IDH1 peptide vaccine. These receptors were taken from a woman in her forties with glioma. Some clones in this sample may be carry-over from other donors' samples.

V usage is TRBV5-1 and J usage is TRBJ1-1, with a possible D match to TRBD1 (6 bases). Germline V CDR1 and CDR2: SGHRS, YFSETQ. V shed 1 base and J shed 2 bases, with 9 bases lying between them. This CDR3 has 14 residues. The CDR3: CASSLTGANTEAFF. In nucleotides, the CDR3 is TGCGCCAGCAGCTTGACGGGGGCTAACACTGAAGCTTTCTTT.

The chain joins TRBV2 to TRBJ2-6; the match to TRBD1 covers 8 bases. The CDR3 is made up of 16 amino acids. Germline V lookup: CDR1 SNHLY, CDR2 FYNNEI. V was pared by 8 bases and J by 0 bases, with 6 bases of the junction left unmatched. CDR3 sequence reads: CASGGQASSGANVLTF. The CDR3 nucleotides are TGTGCCAGCGGGGGACAGGCCAGCTCTGGGGCCAACGTCCTGACTTTC.

The chain is built from TRBV9 and TRBJ2-4; 8 bases are a match to TRBD1. The CDR3 runs 13 residues. The ends lost 4 bases at V and 6 bases at J; junction bases unmatched: 3. Germline CDR1 reads SGDLS; CDR2 reads YYNGEE. CDR3 DNA: TGTGCCAGCAGCACACAGGGGGGAAACATTCAGTACTTC. This translates into CASSTQGGNIQYF.

The genes are TRBV2 and TRBJ1-2; possible D gene TRBD1, 5 bases. Germline CDR1 and CDR2: SNHLY and FYNNEI. This CDR3 contains 11 residues. Trimming pared 11 bases from V and 6 bases from J, leaving 13 bases between. CDR3 loop: CAPRQGDGYTF. In DNA form, the CDR3 reads TGTGCCCCCCGCCAAGGGGATGGCTACACCTTC.

The chain combines TRBV6-5 with TRBJ1-4, with D possibly matching TRBD1 (6 bases). V lost 6 bases and J 3 bases, leaving 11 bases between the germline ends. The CDR3 runs to 14 residues. The germline gives CDR1 MNHEY, CDR2 SVGAGI. The chain's CDR3 is CASSYRQANEKLFF. DNA for the CDR3: TGTGCCAGCAGCTATCGACAGGCTAATGAAAAACTGTTTTTT.

The rearrangement joins TRBV29-1 to TRBJ2-2; 10 bases are shared with TRBD1. V lost 7 bases to trimming and J lost 2 bases; unmatched junction nucleotides: 4. This CDR3 comprises 14 residues. Germline values: CDR1 SQVTM, CDR2 ANQGSEA. The CDR3 region is CSGRQGANTGELFF. CDR3 sequence (DNA): TGCAGCGGCCGACAGGGGGCTAACACCGGGGAGCTGTTTTTT.

The gene calls are TRBV10-3 and TRBJ1-2; 7 bases map to TRBD1. The CDR3 totals 16 residues. Trimming took 4 bases from V and 2 from J; bases not matched to a gene: 10. Per the germline V gene, CDR1 is ENHRY and CDR2 is SYGVKD. DNA for the CDR3: TGTGCCATCAGTGGACCGGACAGGACCCAAAACTATGGCTACACCTTC. This codes for CAISGPDRTQNYGYTF.

The rearrangement uses TRBV27 and TRBJ2-7; D is unclear. Trimming cost V 11 bases and J 3 bases, with 11 bases left between them. From germline, CDR1 is MNHEY and CDR2 SMNVEV (reference sequence). The CDR3 length is 11 residues. CDR3 sequence (DNA): TGTGCCTGTTCCTCTCGCTACGAGCAGTACTTC. This gives the protein CACSSRYEQYF.

This chain connects TRBV30 to TRBJ1-6; weak D call: TRBD1 (5 bases). Trimming took 3 bases from V and 8 from J, leaving 8 bases between them. The germline gives CDR1 GTSNPN, CDR2 SVGIG (reference sequence). The CDR3 is 12 amino acids. Written as DNA, the CDR3 is TGTGCCTGGAGACAGGTTGATTCACCCCTCCACTTT. Protein: CAWRQVDSPLHF.